Included here is one T cell receptor (beta chain) sequence, with context. Its specific antigen is unknown. Base qualities are not provided; no much larger clone lies one nucleotide away. Whole blood was collected in K2EDTA tubes by collaborating institutions according to the institutions' own protocols. Collaborator samples were shipped for TCRbeta analysis as frozen whole blood, isolated PBMCs, or DNA extracted from either sample type. These data originate in a study of blood T cell repertoires in COVID-19 (dated by TCRdb to between 2020 and 2021). Regarding the research as a whole: Collaborator samples came from the United States, Italy and Spain and covered acute and convalescent phases of COVID-19. The prospective study material was composed of cDNA or gDNA derived from T cells, B-cell-depleted T cells, or PBMCs. The dataset comprised deeply sampled blood TCRbeta repertoires from subjects exposed to, actively infected with, or recovered from COVID-19. The repertoires were released in a freely available public database meant as a resource for research on the immune response to SARS-CoV-2. Samples came from the ongoing ImmuneRACE study (first 160 participants) plus 1,254 subjects from 6 global collaborators. A de-identified subject ID, COVID-19 status, age in years and sex were almost always included in the sample metadata. Where HLA class I and class II types were available, the types were taken from metadata supplied by the sample provider, not from assay-based typing.

The immunoSEQ Assay, a bias-controlled multiplex PCR, was used to amplify TCRbeta CDR3 regions from genomic DNA. For the original study's pipeline: Within the assay, amplification of reference gene primers was used to estimate how many nucleated cells each sample contained. Sequence reads were collapsed and filtered to measure the absolute abundance of every unique TCRbeta CDR3 rearrangement. For each sample, productive Simpson clonality was calculated as the square root of Simpson's diversity index across productive rearrangements. TCRdb stores this immuneACCESS table with in-frame sequences only. Part of the clones is absent; in the studies checked, under half of the shortfall reflects unresolved V genes, and no reason is known for the rest. The DNA gave D and trimming, while V, J and clone size come from that table. The sample table holds approximately 170,000 clones, of which 70% to 80% were seen once. Around 11% of the sample goes to the ten largest clones.

Deletion took 4 bases off V and 4 bases off J, with a span of 11 bases between the germline ends. The cysteine opens and the phenylalanine closes a CDR3 of 13 amino acids. The CDR3 DNA has 39 bases and is translated from base 1. CDR1 is given as SGHRS and CDR2 as YFSETQ, both from the germline V gene. Points the paper makes about the study in general: Clinical and demographic metadata were provided uncurated, with the amount varying by source and participant.

The sequence was collected from a woman aged 45-65 years with acute or convalescent COVID-19. The V and J genes are TRBV5-1 and TRBJ1-2, with a weak D call of TRBD1 (6 bases match). Sequenced material: peripheral blood. The nucleotide sequence is TGCGCCAGCAGCATGGACAGTACCTATGGCTACACCTTC. This encodes CASSMDSTYGYTF.